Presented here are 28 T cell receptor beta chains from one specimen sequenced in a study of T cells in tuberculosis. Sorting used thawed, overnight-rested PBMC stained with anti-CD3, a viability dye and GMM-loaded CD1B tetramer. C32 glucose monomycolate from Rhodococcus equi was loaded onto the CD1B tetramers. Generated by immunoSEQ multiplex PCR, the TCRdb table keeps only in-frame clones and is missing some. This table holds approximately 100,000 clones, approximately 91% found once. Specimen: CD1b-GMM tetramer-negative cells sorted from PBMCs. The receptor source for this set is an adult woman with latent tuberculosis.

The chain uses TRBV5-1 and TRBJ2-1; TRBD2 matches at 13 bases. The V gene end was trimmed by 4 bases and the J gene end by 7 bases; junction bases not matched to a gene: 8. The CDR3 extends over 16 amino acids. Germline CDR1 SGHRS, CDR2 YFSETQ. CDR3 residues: CASSLTGLAGFNEQFF. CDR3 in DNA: TGCGCCAGCAGCCTGACGGGACTAGCGGGGTTTAATGAGCAGTTCTTC.

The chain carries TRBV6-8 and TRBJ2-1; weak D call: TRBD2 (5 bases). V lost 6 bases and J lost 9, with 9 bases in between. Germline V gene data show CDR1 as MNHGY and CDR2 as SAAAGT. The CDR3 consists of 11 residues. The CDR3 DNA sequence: TGTGCCAGCAGCCCCGAGGGTGAGCAGTTCTTC. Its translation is CASSPEGEQFF.

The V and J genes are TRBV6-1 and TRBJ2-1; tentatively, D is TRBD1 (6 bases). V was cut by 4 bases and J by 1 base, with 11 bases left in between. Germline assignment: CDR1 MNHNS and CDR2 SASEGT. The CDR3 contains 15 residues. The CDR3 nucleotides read TGTGCCAGCAGTGCACCGGACAGTTCCTACAATGAGCAGTTCTTC. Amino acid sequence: CASSAPDSSYNEQFF.

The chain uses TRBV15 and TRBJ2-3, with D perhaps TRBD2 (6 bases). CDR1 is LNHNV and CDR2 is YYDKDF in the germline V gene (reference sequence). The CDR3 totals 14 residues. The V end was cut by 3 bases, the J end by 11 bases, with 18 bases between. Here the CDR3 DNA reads TGTGCCACCAGCAGCGGGAGCACCGGGAGTGGGCAGTATTTT. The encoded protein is CATSSGSTGSGQYF.

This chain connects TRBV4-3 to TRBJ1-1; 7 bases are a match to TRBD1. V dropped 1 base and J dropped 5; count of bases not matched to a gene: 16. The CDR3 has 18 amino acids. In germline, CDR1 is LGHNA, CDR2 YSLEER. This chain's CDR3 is CASSQAPGQQGLGTEAFF. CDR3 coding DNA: TGCGCCAGCAGCCAAGCCCCGGGACAGCAGGGGTTGGGGACTGAAGCTTTCTTT.

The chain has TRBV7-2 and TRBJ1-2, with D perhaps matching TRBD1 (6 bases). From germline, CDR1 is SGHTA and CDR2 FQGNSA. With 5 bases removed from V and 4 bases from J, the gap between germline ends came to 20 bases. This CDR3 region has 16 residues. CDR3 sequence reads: CASSGGAGARGYGYTF. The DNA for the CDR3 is TGTGCCAGCAGCGGGGGGGCAGGGGCCCGCGGCTATGGCTACACCTTC.

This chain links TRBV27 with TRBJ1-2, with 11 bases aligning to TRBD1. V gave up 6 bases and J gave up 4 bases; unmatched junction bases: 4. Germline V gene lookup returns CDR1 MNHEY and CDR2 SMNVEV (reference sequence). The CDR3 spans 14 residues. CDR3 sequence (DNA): TGTGCCAGCAGGAGGGACAGGGGGACCTATGGCTACACCTTC. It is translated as CASRRDRGTYGYTF.

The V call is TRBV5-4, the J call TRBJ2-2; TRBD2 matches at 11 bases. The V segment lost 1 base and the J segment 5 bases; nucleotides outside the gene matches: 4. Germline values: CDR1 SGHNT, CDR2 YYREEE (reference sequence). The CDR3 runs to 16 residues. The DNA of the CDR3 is TGTGCCAGCAGCTTGTCGTCTAGCGGGGGGACCGGGGAGCTGTTTTTT. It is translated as CASSLSSSGGTGELFF. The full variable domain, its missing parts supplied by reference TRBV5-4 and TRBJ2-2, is ETGVTQSPTHLIKTRGQQVTLRCSSQSGHNTVSWYQQALGQGPQFIFQYYREEENGRGNFPPRFSGLQFPNYSSELNVNALELDDSALYLCASSLSSSGGTGELFFGEGSRLTVL.

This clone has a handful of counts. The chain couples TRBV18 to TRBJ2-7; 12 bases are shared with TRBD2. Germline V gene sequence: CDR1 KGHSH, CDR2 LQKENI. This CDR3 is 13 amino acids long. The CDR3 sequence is CASSPTLAGGTHV. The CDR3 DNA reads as TGTGCCAGCTCACCTACACTAGCGGGGGGTACCCACGTC.

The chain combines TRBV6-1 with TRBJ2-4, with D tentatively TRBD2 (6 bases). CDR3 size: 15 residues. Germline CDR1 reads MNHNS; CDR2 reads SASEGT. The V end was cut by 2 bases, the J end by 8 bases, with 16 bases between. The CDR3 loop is CASSEPGVPEDIQYF. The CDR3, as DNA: TGTGCCAGCAGTGAACCGGGGGTCCCCGAGGACATTCAGTACTTC.

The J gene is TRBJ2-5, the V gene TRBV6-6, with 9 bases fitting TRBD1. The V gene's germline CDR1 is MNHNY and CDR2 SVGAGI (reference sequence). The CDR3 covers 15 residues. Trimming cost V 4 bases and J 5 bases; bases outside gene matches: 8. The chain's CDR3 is CASSSRQGVWETQYF. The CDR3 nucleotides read TGTGCCAGCAGTTCGAGACAGGGGGTATGGGAGACCCAGTACTTC.

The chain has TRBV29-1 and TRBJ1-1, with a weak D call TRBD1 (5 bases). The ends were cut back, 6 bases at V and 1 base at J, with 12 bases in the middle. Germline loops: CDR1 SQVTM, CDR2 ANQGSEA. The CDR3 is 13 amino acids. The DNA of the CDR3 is TGCAGCGTGGGCGGGGCCGGGAACACTGAAGCTTTCTTT. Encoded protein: CSVGGAGNTEAFF. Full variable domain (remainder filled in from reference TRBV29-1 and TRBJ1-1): SAVISQKPSRDICQRGTSLTIQCQVDSQVTMMFWYRQQPGQSLTLIATANQGSEATYESGFVIDKFPISRPNLTFSTLTVSNMSPEDSSIYLCSVGGAGNTEAFFGQGTRLTVV.

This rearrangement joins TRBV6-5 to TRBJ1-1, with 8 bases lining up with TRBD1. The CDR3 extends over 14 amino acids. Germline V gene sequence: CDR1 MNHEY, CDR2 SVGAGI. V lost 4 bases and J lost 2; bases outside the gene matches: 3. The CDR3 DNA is TGTGCCAGCAGTTCACAGGGGGGAAACACTGAAGCTTTCTTT. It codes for CASSSQGGNTEAFF.

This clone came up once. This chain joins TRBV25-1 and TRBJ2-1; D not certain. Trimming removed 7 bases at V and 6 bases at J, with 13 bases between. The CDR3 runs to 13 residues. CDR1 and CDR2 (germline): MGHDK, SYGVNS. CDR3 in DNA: TGTGCCAGCACCCCCACCCCCAGCAATGAGCAGTTCTTC. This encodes CASTPTPSNEQFF. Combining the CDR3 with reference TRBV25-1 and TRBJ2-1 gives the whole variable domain EADIYQTPRYLVIGTGKKITLECSQTMGHDKMYWYQQDPGMELHLIHYSYGVNSTEKGDLSSESTVSRIRTEHFPLTLESARPSHTSQYLCASTPTPSNEQFFGPGTRLTVL.

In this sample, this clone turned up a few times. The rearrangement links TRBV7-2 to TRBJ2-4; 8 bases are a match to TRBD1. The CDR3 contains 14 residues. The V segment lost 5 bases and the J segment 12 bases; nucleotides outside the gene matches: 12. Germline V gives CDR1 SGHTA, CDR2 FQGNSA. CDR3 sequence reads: CASSPDSQGAHQYF. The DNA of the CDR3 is TGTGCCAGCAGCCCTGACTCCCAGGGGGCGCATCAGTACTTC. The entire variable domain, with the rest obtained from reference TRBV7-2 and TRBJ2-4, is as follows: GAGVSQSPSNKVTEKGKDVELRCDPISGHTALYWYRQSLGQGLEFLIYFQGNSAPDKSGLPSDRFSAERTGGSVSTLTIQRTQQEDSAVYLCASSPDSQGAHQYFGAGTRLSVL.

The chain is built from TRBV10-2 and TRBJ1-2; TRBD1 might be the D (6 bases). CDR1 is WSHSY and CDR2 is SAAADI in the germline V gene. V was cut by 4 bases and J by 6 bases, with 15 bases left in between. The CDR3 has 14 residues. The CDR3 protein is CASSATRGGDGYTF. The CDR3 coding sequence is TGCGCCAGCAGTGCAACCAGGGGCGGAGATGGCTACACCTTC.

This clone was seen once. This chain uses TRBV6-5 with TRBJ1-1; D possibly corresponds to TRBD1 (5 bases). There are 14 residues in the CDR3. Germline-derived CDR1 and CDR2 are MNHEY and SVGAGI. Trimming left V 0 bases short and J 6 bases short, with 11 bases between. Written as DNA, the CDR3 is TGTGCCAGCAGTTACTCTGGAAGGGGTCCTGAAGCTTTCTTT. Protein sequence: CASSYSGRGPEAFF.

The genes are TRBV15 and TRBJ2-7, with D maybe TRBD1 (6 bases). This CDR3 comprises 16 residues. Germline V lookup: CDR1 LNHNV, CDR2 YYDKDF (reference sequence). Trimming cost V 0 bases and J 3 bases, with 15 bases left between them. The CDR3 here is CATSRDIVTGDYEQYF. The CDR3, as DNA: TGTGCCACCAGCAGAGATATTGTGACAGGAGACTACGAGCAGTACTTC.

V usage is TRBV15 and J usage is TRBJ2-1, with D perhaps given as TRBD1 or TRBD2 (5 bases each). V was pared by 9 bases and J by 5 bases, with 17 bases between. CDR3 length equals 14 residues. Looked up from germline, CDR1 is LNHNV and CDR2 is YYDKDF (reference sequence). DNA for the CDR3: TGTGCCACTAGCGTGGGGCTTCACAACAATGAGCAGTTCTTC. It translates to CATSVGLHNNEQFF.

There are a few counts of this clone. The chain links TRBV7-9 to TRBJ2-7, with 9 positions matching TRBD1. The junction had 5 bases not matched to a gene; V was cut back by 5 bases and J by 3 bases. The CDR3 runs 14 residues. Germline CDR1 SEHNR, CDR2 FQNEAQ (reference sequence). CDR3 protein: CASSRGQGGYEQYF. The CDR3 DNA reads TGTGCCAGCAGCCGGGGACAGGGTGGCTACGAGCAGTACTTC.

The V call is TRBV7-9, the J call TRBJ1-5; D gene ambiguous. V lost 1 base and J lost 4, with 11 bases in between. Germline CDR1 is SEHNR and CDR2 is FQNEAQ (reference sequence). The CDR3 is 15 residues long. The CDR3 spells CASSLGGQKNQPQHF. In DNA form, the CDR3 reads TGTGCCAGCAGCTTAGGCGGCCAGAAGAATCAGCCCCAGCATTTT. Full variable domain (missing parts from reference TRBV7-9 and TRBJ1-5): DTGVSQNPRHKITKRGQNVTFRCDPISEHNRLYWYRQTLGQGPEFLTYFQNEAQLEKSRLLSDRFSAERPKGSFSTLEIQRTEQGDSAMYLCASSLGGQKNQPQHFGDGTRLSIL.

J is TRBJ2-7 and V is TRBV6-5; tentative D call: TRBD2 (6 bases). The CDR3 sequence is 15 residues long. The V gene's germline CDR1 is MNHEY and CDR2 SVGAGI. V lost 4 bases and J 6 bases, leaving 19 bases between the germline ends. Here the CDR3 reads CASSSWRGLSAEQYF. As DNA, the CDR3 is TGTGCCAGCAGTTCCTGGCGGGGTTTGTCGGCCGAGCAGTACTTC.

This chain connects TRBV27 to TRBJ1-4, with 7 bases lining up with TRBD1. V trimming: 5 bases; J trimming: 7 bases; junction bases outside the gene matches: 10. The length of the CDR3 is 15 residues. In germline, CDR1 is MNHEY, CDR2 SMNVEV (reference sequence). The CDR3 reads CASSLDRVGGEKLFF. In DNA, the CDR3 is TGTGCCAGCAGTCTAGACAGGGTTGGCGGTGAAAAACTGTTTTTT.

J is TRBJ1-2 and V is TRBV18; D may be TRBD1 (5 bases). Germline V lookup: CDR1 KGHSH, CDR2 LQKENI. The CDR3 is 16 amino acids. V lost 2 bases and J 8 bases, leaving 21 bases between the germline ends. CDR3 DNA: TGTGCCAGCTCACCAATTAACCAGGGAGGTGAAGACGGCTACACCTTC. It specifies CASSPINQGGEDGYTF.

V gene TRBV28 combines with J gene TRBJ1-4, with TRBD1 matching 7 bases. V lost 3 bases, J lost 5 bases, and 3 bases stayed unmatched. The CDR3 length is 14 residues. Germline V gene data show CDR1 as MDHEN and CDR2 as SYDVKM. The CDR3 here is CASSLVGGNEKLFF. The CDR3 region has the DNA TGTGCCAGCAGTTTGGTAGGGGGCAATGAAAAACTGTTTTTT.

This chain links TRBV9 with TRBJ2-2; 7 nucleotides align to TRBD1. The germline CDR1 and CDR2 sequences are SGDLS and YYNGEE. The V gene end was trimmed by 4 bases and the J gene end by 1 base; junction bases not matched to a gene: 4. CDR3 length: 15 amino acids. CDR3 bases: TGTGCCAGCAGCACCTGGACAGGGAACACCGGGGAGCTGTTTTTT. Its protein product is CASSTWTGNTGELFF.

The CDR3 loop reads CASTIAGVGYTF. In nucleotides, the CDR3 is TGTGCCAGTACCATTGCGGGGGTAGGCTACACCTTC. V usage is TRBV19 and J usage is TRBJ1-2; a weak D match, TRBD1 (5 bases). Germline V gene data show CDR1 as LNHDA and CDR2 as SQIVND (reference sequence). This CDR3 is built from 12 residues. V shed 7 bases and J shed 8 bases, with 14 bases lying between them.

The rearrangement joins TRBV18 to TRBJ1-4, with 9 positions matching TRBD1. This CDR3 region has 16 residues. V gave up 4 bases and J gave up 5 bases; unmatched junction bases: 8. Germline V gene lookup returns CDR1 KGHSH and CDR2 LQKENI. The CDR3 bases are TGTGCCAGCTCACAGAAACCGACAGGGGGAAATGAAAAACTGTTTTTT. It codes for CASSQKPTGGNEKLFF.